The clone carrying this T cell receptor (beta chain) has a single count. What it binds is unknown. CDR3 length: 16 amino acids. V was shortened by 0 bases and J by 4 bases, with 13 bases between the two germline ends. CDR1 is LGHNA, CDR2 YSLEER, per germline. This entry is derived from a study of long-term antiretroviral therapy in people with HIV. Looking at the study overall: Collection of the earliest samples took place about a decade ahead of the 2015 immediate-ART recommendation. The study, taken as a whole, reports: Diversity increased after ART yet remained lower than in transplant donor controls. Information on adherence, resistance and therapy changes was unavailable.

Researchers report immunoSEQ v3.0 was run at survey level. This table comes from immunoSEQ multiplex PCR, and its TCRdb copy is limited to in-frame clones, with some not included. The sample consists of some 29,000 clones, around 87% of them appearing once. The TCR was taken from a woman younger than 35 with HIV. The specimen comprised unsorted PBMCs, sampled 0.5 years after starting antiretroviral therapy. V and J are TRBV4-3 and TRBJ2-1, with D possibly matching TRBD2 (6 bases). The CDR3 DNA is TGCGCCAGCAGCCAAGATGGGATAGCGGAGTACAATGAGCAGTTCTTC. Translation: CASSQDGIAEYNEQFF.